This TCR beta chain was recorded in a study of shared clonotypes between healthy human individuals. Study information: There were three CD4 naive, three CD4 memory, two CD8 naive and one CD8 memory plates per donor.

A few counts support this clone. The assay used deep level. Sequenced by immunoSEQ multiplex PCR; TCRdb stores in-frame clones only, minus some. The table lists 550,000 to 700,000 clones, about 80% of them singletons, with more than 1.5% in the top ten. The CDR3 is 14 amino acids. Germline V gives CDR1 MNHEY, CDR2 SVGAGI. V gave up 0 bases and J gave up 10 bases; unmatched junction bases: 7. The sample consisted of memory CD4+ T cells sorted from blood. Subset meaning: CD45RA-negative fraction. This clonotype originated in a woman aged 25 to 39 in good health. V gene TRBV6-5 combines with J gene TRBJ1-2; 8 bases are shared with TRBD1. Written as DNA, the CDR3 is TGTGCCAGCAGTTACTCTTGGACAGGGAAGGTCTACACCTTC. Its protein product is CASSYSWTGKVYTF.